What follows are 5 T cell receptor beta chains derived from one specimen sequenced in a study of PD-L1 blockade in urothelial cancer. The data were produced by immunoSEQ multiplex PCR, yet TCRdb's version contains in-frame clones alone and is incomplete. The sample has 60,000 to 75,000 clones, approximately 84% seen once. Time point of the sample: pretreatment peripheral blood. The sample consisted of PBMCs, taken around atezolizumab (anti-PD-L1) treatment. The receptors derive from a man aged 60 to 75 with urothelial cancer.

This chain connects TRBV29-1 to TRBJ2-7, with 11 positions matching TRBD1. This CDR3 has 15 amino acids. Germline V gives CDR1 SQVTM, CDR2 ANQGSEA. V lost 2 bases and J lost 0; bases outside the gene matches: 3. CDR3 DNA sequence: TGCAGCGTTGAACCCGGGACAGGGGGCTCCTACGAGCAGTACTTC. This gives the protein CSVEPGTGGSYEQYF.

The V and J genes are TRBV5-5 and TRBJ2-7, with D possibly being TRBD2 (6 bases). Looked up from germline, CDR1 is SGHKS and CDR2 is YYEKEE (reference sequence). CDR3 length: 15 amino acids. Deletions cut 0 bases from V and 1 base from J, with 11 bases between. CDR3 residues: CASSLGASVSYEQYF. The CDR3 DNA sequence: TGTGCCAGCAGCTTGGGTGCTAGCGTTTCCTACGAGCAGTACTTC.

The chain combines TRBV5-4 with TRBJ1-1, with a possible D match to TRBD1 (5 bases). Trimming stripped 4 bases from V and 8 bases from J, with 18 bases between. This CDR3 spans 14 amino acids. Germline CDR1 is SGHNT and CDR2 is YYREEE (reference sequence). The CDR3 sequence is CASSLSGGWAEAFF. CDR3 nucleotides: TGTGCCAGCAGCCTTAGTGGGGGGTGGGCCGAAGCTTTCTTT.

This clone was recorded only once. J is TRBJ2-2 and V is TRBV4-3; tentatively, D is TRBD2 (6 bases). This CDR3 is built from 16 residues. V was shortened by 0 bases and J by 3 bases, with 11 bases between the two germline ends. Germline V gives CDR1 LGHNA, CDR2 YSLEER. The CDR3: CASSQDARRDTGELFF. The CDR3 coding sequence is TGCGCCAGCAGCCAAGACGCCAGGAGGGACACCGGGGAGCTGTTTTTT.

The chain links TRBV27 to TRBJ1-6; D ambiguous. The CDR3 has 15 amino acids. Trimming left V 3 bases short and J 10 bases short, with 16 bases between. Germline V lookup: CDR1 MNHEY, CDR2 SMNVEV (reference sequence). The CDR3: CASSFGWGGPSPLHF. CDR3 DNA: TGTGCCAGCAGTTTTGGGTGGGGAGGACCCTCACCCCTCCACTTT.